What follows describes a single TCR beta chain. This specimen belongs to a study of cytomegalovirus exposure and HLA in healthy donors. V lost 4 bases, J lost 4 bases, and 10 bases stayed unmatched. Germline CDR1 is SGHRS and CDR2 is YFSETQ. This CDR3 spans 15 amino acids. Produced via immunoSEQ multiplex PCR; TCRdb's table is partial and in-frame only. The sample lists more than 150,000 clones, approximately 83% occurring once. This sequence joins TRBV5-1 and TRBJ1-2; 7 nucleotides align to TRBD1. The sample was PBMCs. This clonotype originated in a woman aged 18-30 years in good health and CMV-seropositive. For the CDR3, the DNA is TGCGCCAGCAGCCGGGACAGTTCCATGTTCTATGGCTACACCTTC. It is translated as CASSRDSSMFYGYTF.